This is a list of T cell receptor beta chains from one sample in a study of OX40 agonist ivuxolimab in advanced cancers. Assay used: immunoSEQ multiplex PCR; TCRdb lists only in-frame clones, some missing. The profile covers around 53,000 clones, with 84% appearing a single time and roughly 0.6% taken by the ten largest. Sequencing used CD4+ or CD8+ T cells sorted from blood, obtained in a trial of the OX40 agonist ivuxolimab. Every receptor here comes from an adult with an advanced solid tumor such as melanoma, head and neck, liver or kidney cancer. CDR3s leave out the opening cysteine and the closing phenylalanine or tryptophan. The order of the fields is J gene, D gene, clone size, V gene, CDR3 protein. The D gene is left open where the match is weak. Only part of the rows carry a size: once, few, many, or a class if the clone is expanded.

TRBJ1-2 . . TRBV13 ASSLQSGRHYGYT
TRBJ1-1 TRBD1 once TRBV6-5 ASSYSGTGYTEAF
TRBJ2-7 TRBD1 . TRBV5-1 ASSLWGQGDSSSYEQY
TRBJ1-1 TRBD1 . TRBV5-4 ASSLQGARGEAF
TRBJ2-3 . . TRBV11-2 ASSLDPRGGTQY
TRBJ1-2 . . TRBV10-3 ASSNGGGGYT
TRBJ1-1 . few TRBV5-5 ASSLVGDEAF
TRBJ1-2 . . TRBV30 AWSFGGPYGYT
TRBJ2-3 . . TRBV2 ASSENTGRTQY
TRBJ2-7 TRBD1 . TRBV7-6 ASSLEQGALGYEQY
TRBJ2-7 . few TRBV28 ASRTSAGSYEQY
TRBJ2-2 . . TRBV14 ASSRQAWGGELF
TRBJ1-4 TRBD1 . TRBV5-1 ASSPGQGNEKLF
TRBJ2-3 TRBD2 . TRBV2 ASRPGLAGTDTQY
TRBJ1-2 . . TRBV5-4 ASSRTAYGYT
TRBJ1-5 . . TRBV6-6 ASSYGSRGSNQPQH
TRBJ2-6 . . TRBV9 ASSAYWGQVSGANVLT
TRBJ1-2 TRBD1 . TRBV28 ASSSSGTGYGYT
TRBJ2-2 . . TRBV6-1 ASSEGGDSLNTGELF
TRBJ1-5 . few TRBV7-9 ASSFWGGNQPQH
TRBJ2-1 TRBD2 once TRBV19 ASSDGGAGGYNEQF
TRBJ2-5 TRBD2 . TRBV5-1 ASSLDPSSGPQY
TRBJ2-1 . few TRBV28 ASSLLEVYNEQF
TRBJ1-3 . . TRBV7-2 ASSLDGSFSGNTIY
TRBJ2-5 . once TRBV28 ASSLPGASGETQY
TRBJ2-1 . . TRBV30 AWSVRSGSLSSYNEQF
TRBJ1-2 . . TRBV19 ASSLRGYYGYT
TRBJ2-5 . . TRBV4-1 ASSQLGLGVETQY
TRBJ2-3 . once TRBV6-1 ASRTGSTDTQY
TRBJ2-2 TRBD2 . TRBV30 AWSLQSSGNPTGELF
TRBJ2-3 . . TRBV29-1 SVAAVGTDTQY
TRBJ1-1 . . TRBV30 AWSYQSGTEAF
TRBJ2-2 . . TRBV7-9 ASSLIAAGTGELF
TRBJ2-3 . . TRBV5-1 ASSSRTATDTQY
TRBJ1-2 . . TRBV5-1 ASSLDIGGYT
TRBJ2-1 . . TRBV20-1 SAFRGVEQF
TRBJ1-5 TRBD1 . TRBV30 AWSVVGTGQPQH
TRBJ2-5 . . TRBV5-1 ASSLEWGQETQY
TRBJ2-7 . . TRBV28 ASSLRGPFSYEQY
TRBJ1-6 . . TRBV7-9 ASSSQNSPLH
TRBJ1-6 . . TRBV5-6 APRLSGGRDNSPLH
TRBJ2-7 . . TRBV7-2 ASSLELLVKVGEQY
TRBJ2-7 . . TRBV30 AWSEGYEQY